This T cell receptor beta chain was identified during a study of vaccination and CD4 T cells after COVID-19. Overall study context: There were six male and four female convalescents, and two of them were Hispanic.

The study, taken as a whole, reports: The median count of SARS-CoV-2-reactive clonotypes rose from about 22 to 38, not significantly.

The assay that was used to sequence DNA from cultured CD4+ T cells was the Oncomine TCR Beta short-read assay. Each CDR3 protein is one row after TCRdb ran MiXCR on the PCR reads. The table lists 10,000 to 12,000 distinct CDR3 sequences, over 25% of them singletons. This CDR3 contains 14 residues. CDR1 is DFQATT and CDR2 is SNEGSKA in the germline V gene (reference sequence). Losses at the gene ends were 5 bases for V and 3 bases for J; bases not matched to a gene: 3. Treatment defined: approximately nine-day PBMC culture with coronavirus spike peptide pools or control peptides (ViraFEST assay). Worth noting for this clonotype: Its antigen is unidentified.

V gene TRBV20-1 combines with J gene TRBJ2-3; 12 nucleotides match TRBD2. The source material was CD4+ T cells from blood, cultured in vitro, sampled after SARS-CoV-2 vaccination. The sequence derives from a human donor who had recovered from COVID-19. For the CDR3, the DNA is TGCAGTGCTCCCGGACTAGCGGGAACAGATACGCAGTATTTT. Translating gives CSAPGLAGTDTQYF.